This paragraph reports one T cell receptor beta chain. What it binds is unknown. This sample stems from a study of T cells in Graves' hyperthyroidism and ophthalmopathy. Graves' hyperthyroidism qualified as stable when ophthalmopathy did not progress within 18 months. These patients, aged 18 to 65, had recently diagnosed hyperthyroidism lasting under 2 months. Study-wide results and limits: Blood also carried most thyroid clonotypes expanded above 0.001.

TCR beta CDR3 regions were amplified from RNA. The HTBI primer set drove a first-round RT-PCR of the TCR CDR3. TCRdb called the multiplex PCR reads again in MiXCR, with one record for every CDR3 protein. The table lists hundreds of thousands of distinct CDR3 sequences, roughly 40% of them singletons. Germline V gene sequence: CDR1 LNHDA, CDR2 SQIVND (reference sequence). CDR3 length equals 16 residues. After removal of 3 bases from V and 4 bases from J, the junction contained 11 bases not matched to a gene. The rearrangement joins TRBV19 to TRBJ2-5; the match to TRBD2 covers 7 bases. The receptor's source is a man between 18 and 35 years old with Graves' hyperthyroidism. The sample comprised blood. CDR3 nucleotides: TGTGCCAGTAGTATGTTCGGGGAGGGGACTGGAGAGACCCAGTACTTC. This gives the protein CASSMFGEGTGETQYF.